Each of the 6 T cell receptor beta chains below was sequenced from the same sample in a study of blood T cell repertoires in COVID-19. Method: immunoSEQ multiplex PCR; TCRdb's copy keeps in-frame clones and lacks some. The table lists about 210,000 clones, around 85% of them singletons. The sequenced sample was peripheral blood. All receptors derive from a man aged 55 to 70 with COVID-19, enrolled during active disease.

This clone occurred a few times. This chain links TRBV15 with TRBJ1-1; maybe TRBD1 (6 bases). Germline lookup yields CDR1 LNHNV and CDR2 YYDKDF (reference sequence). This CDR3 has 12 amino acids. Trimming stripped 0 bases from V and 10 bases from J, with 9 bases between. The CDR3 nucleotides read TGTGCCACCAGCAGAGAACAGGGTACAGCTTTCTTT. It is translated as CATSREQGTAFF.

The CDR3 bases are TGCGCCAGCGGGGGGTCTCGAAATTCATTCTATAATTCACCCCTCCACTTT. It translates to CASGGSRNSFYNSPLHF. The V and J genes are TRBV10-2 and TRBJ1-6; possible D gene TRBD1, 5 bases. V was cut by 8 bases and J by 3 bases, with 20 bases left in between. The CDR3 runs to 17 residues. CDR1 is WSHSY and CDR2 is SAAADI in the germline V gene.

The chain employs TRBV21-1 and TRBJ2-3; the DNA was not compared with TRBD1, the D call given in the table. TRBV21-1 is reported as a pseudogene. This CDR3 has 16 amino acids. The CDR3 coding sequence is TGTGCCAGCAGCAAAAAAGGCGACAGGGTCCCGCCGATTAACTATTTT. It specifies CASSKKGDRVPPINYF.

The V gene is TRBV28, the J gene TRBJ2-7; D perhaps matches TRBD1 (5 bases). CDR1 and CDR2 (germline): MDHEN, SYDVKM. Trimming removed 2 bases at V and 3 bases at J, with 11 bases between. The CDR3 runs 14 residues. CDR3 sequence (DNA): TGTGCCAGCAGTTTAAGTAGGGGCATCTACGAGCAGTACTTC. Its protein product is CASSLSRGIYEQYF.

The chain has TRBV6-5 and TRBJ1-6; TRBD1 might be the D (5 bases). The germline V gene has CDR1 MNHEY and CDR2 SVGAGI. The CDR3 runs to 15 residues. V gave up 0 bases and J gave up 8 bases, with 11 bases separating them. The chain's CDR3 is CASSYSFQGHSPLHF. The CDR3 coding sequence is TGTGCCAGCAGTTACTCGTTCCAGGGCCATTCACCCCTCCACTTT.

The chain recombines TRBV10-3 with TRBJ2-3; TRBD1 aligns across 7 bases. With 10 bases clipped from V and 5 bases from J, the junction kept 9 bases outside the gene matches. CDR3 length equals 13 residues. Germline V CDR1 and CDR2: ENHRY, SYGVKD. The CDR3, as DNA: TGTGCCACCACACGACAGGGTAGAGATACGCAGTATTTT. This encodes CATTRQGRDTQYF.